This TCR beta chain is drawn from a study of memory CD4+ T cells and cytomegalovirus serostatus. Study observations and caveats: Each of 55 to 80 CMV-associated TCRbeta sequences occurred in one to five individuals.

The sort gate was single viable CD3+CD4+CD8-CD45RO+ cells for memory CD4+ T cells. J gave up 9 bases and V 4 bases, and 14 bases lay outside the gene matches. Germline values: CDR1 LGHNA, CDR2 YSLEER. This CDR3 is 17 amino acids long. Profiling relied on immunoSEQ multiplex PCR, and the TCRdb table lists in-frame clones only, not all of them. Here the sample spans 25,000 to 35,000 clones, under 80% being singletons. There are a few counts of this clone. The antigen is not known. The sequenced material came from memory CD4+ T cells from blood. The rearrangement links TRBV4-3 to TRBJ1-6; 8 nucleotides line up with TRBD1. The receptor's source is an adult in good health and CMV-seronegative. Some clones in this sample may be carry-over from other donors' samples. The CDR3 coding sequence is TGCGCCAGCAGCCGGGGGACAGGCGGGTACAGCGCTTCACCCCTCCACTTT. Its translation is CASSRGTGGYSASPLHF.